This T cell receptor beta chain came from a study of blood T cell repertoires in COVID-19. Study-wide context: T cells, B-cell-depleted T cells, or PBMCs provided the cDNA or gDNA that served as material.

J lost 2 bases, V lost 3 bases, and 6 bases had no gene match. Per germline, CDR1 SGHTS and CDR2 YDEGEE. The CDR3 is 15 amino acids. Here immunoSEQ multiplex PCR was the method, and the copy in TCRdb shows in-frame clones only, minus some. This sample has about 200,000 clones, with about 80% found just once. Individuals aged roughly 18 to 95 years were recruited from about two dozen US areas. The sample comprised PBMCs or T cells enriched from blood (not recorded which). The chain uses TRBV5-8 and TRBJ1-2; 8 bases agree with TRBD1. The clonotype originates from a man aged 35 to 55 who had recovered from COVID-19. CDR3: CASSWGDRTNYGYTF. DNA for the CDR3: TGTGCCAGCAGCTGGGGGGACAGGACCAACTATGGCTACACCTTC.